The subject of this entry is one T cell receptor beta chain. Ten or more counts support this clonotype. Its recognized antigen is unknown. No base quality values were provided; no much bigger clone lies one nucleotide off. The data are from a study of Graves' ophthalmopathy and Graves' hyperthyroidism listed by TCRdb under 2018. Broadly, across the study: Peripheral blood was collected at initial diagnosis, prior to any treatment. TCR beta repertoire signatures were used to distinguish Graves' ophthalmopathy from Graves' hyperthyroidism and to predict progression to ophthalmopathy. In total, 135 blood samples were TCR-sequenced: some 43 ophthalmopathy, some 80 hyperthyroidism and some 17 hyperthyroidism-to-ophthalmopathy patients. The independent validation cohort included approximately 19 hyperthyroidism patients plus 17 patients who later progressed from hyperthyroidism to ophthalmopathy. In five to seven hyperthyroidism patients, the T-cell repertoire of thyroid tissue was compared with the T-cell repertoire of blood. To explore V-J signatures that distinguish ophthalmopathy from hyperthyroidism, a discovery set of 100 patients was enrolled, made up of 43 with ophthalmopathy and 57 with stable hyperthyroidism. Following sampling, methimazole starting at 30 mg daily was administered to hyperthyroidism patients, and high-dose intravenous methylprednisolone was administered to ophthalmopathy patients. Study-wide conclusions, independent of this receptor: No statistical method was used to predetermine the sample size, and group allocation was not hidden from the investigators. In cross-validation, the 13-signature model distinguished ophthalmopathy from stable hyperthyroidism with 87.88% sensitivity and 81% to 82% specificity, while in the test set the corresponding values were around 79% and 71%. Most expanded thyroid clonotypes with frequency above 0.001 were also detected in blood, suggesting blood repertoires may reflect the thyroid immune response. In validation, the model predicted ophthalmopathy progression with 70.59% sensitivity and approximately 75% specificity; 12 predicted patients were CT-confirmed with GO in a median of about 6.2 months.

CDR1 and CDR2 are drawn from the germline V gene: MDHEN, SYDVKM. The CDR3 runs 19 residues from the cysteine to the phenylalanine. The CDR3 DNA has 57 bases and is translated from base 1. Compared with germline, V lacks 2 bases and J lacks 5 bases; bases without a gene match: 17. A patient counted as having stable hyperthyroidism if there was no progression to ophthalmopathy within 18 months of follow-up. Hyperthyroidism patients were newly diagnosed, with disease duration under 2 months, and aged 18 to 65 years. Patients with other autoimmune diseases, uncontrolled infections, pregnancy or lactation were excluded from the study. Clinical symptoms, serum thyroxine, TRAb, thyroid ultrasound and orbital computed tomography were used for diagnosis. Using Ficoll-Paque density gradient centrifugation, PBMCs were isolated from less than 13 ml of fresh peripheral blood. Trizol reagent was used to extract the total RNA, and its quality was then checked on an Agilent 2100 Bioanalyzer.

TCR beta CDR3 regions were amplified from RNA transcripts for repertoire sequencing. HTBI primers and the Qiagen OneStep RT-PCR kit were used in a first-round RT-PCR, which was followed by a second-round multiplex PCR, size selection and purification. Libraries were sequenced on an Illumina HiSeq2000 using paired-end 100 bp reads. In the paper's pipeline: SOAPnuke was used to process the reads, throwing out any read that had adapters, had uncalled bases, had a mean Phred below 15, or lacked an exact constant-primer or identifier match. COPE v1.2.5 was used to merge high-quality paired reads. Each unique nucleotide sequence was treated as a clonotype, and MiTCR v1.1 was used to align the clonotypes to the IMGT TRB V, D and J references. Only V-J combinations with frequency above 0.0001 were analysed, covering approximately 99% of repertoires. For each V-J combination, a TCR clonal expansion and chaos score was defined as the ratio of F50 clonal expansion to chaos observed in the TCRdist matrix. Welch's t-statistics and random forest were used to narrow the features down to 10 to 15 V-J combinations, which were then fed into a naive Bayes classifier. Thyroid-blood repertoire similarity was quantified with the Morisita-Horn index. TCRdb reprocessing: public reads trimmed at Q25 with fastp, clones called with MiXCR, in-frame beta chains kept. Here each entry gathers all rows of one CDR3 protein and keeps the most common genes and DNA. The V and J calls come from TCRdb's annotation, not from the publication. The sample table holds 400,000 or so distinct CDR3 sequences, of which roughly 17% were seen once. Roughly 2.4% of the sample rests with the top ten.

The rearrangement joined TRBV28 to TRBJ1-5; TRBD1 fits 8 bases in the junction. The sequenced sample was peripheral blood. The TCR was taken from an adult woman with stable Graves' hyperthyroidism. The CDR3 region: CASSLRWRGTGGSDQPQHF. The sequenced DNA is TGTGCCAGCAGTTTAAGATGGCGGGGAACAGGGGGTTCCGATCAGCCCCAGCATTTT.